The 16 T cell receptor beta chains below all came from one sample that was sequenced in a study of CXCR3-negative and CXCR3-positive naive CD8 T cells. Findings and limits, study-wide: TRB CDR3 hydrophobicity was greater in CXCR3-positive naive cells than in CXCR3-negative naive cells.

UMI labels and 5' RACE were used to prepare the TRB cDNA libraries. TCRdb processed the 5' RACE reads again and assigns one entry to each CDR3 protein, with no DNA. This table lists over 100,000 distinct CDR3 sequences. The antigens for these receptors are not known. Material for sequencing was naive CXCR3+ CD8+ T cells from blood. Subset here: CD45RO-CCR7+CD27+CD95- naive CD8+ T cells expressing CXCR3 (TNR3+). The receptors were sampled from a human donor in good health. Some clones in this sample may be carry-over from other donors' samples.

This chain joins TRBV28 and TRBJ2-1; the TCRdb D gene call, TRBD2, has no DNA to confirm it. CDR1 MDHEN and CDR2 SYDVKM come from the germline V gene. CDR3 length: 19 residues. The CDR3 spells CASSTGLAGDSLLYNEQFF.

CDR3 sequence reads: CASSLGQGKNYEQYF. The genes are TRBV12-3 or TRBV12-4 and TRBJ2-7; TCRdb returns TRBD1, unconfirmable since there is no DNA. CDR3 length equals 15 residues.

The rearrangement joins TRBV9 to TRBJ2-7; no DNA is available, so the TRBD1 call from TCRdb remains unchecked. Germline V gene lookup returns CDR1 SGDLS and CDR2 YYNGEE. The length of the CDR3 is 15 residues. This CDR3 reads CASSAIDRGPYEQYF.

The V gene is TRBV28, the J gene TRBJ2-7; TCRdb selects TRBD1, and the lack of DNA leaves this call unchecked. The germline CDR1 and CDR2 sequences are MDHEN and SYDVKM. This CDR3 comprises 13 residues. Here the CDR3 reads CASSPPFAYEQYF.

The J gene is TRBJ1-1, the V gene TRBV5-1; TCRdb designates TRBD1, a call that cannot be tested without DNA. The CDR3 totals 14 residues. Germline V CDR1 and CDR2: SGHRS, YFSETQ. Here the CDR3 reads CASSDMTGNTEAFF. Using reference TRBV5-1 and TRBJ1-1 for the parts outside the CDR3, the full variable domain is KAGVTQTPRYLIKTRGQQVTLSCSPISGHRSVSWYQQTPGQGLQFLFEYFSETQRNKGNFPGRFSGRQFSNSRSEMNVSTLELGDSALYLCASSDMTGNTEAFFGQGTRLTVV.

V is TRBV7-9 and J is TRBJ2-5; TCRdb reports TRBD2, a call that lacks DNA to check it against. The length of the CDR3 is 14 residues. The germline CDR1 and CDR2 sequences are SEHNR and FQNEAQ (reference sequence). CDR3: CASSQQSGEETQYF.

V gene TRBV2 combines with J gene TRBJ2-7; without DNA, the TCRdb call of TRBD2 cannot be checked. CDR3 length: 15 residues. The germline CDR1 and CDR2 sequences are SNHLY and FYNNEI. The CDR3 reads CASRSTSGSNYEQYF.

This chain links TRBV4-3 with TRBJ2-1; TCRdb lists TRBD1, though no DNA is available to test this call. CDR1 and CDR2 (germline): LGHNA, YSLEER. The length of the CDR3 is 15 residues. The CDR3 spells CASSQDGTGINEQFF.

The V call is TRBV7-9, the J call TRBJ2-1; TCRdb selects TRBD2, and the lack of DNA leaves this call unchecked. CDR1 is SEHNR and CDR2 is FQNEAQ in the germline V gene (reference sequence). The CDR3 has 16 amino acids. CDR3 loop: CASSFGGRSSYNEQFF.

The chain's CDR3 is CASSLGDRAYEQYF. The chain joins TRBV13 to TRBJ2-7; as DNA is missing, the TRBD1 call by TCRdb cannot be tested. There are 14 residues in the CDR3. CDR1 and CDR2 (germline): PRHDT, FYEKMQ (reference sequence).

V usage is TRBV30 and J usage is TRBJ2-7; TCRdb reports TRBD2, a call that lacks DNA to check it against. The CDR3 consists of 15 residues. Germline CDR1 reads GTSNPN; CDR2 reads SVGIG (reference sequence). This CDR3 reads CAWSPGVAGVYEQYF.

V gene TRBV7-9 combines with J gene TRBJ2-3; lacking DNA, the TRBD1 call made by TCRdb goes unchecked. There are 15 residues in the CDR3. Germline-derived CDR1 and CDR2 are SEHNR and FQNEAQ (reference sequence). This chain's CDR3 is CASSQQTGGTDTQYF.

This chain connects TRBV12-3 or TRBV12-4 to TRBJ2-5; lacking DNA, the TRBD2 call made by TCRdb goes unchecked. The CDR3 is made up of 15 amino acids. Here the CDR3 reads CASSLDGGARETQYF.

The V call is TRBV29-1, the J call TRBJ1-5. CDR3 length equals 14 residues. Germline CDR1 reads SQVTM; CDR2 reads ANQGSEA. The CDR3 spells CSVEGEGINQPQHF.

The rearrangement links TRBV12-3 or TRBV12-4 to TRBJ2-7; TCRdb's D call of TRBD1 is untestable without DNA. The CDR3 has 13 residues. CDR3 sequence reads: CTSSYQGTYEQYF.

V gene TRBV12-3 or TRBV12-4 combines with J gene TRBJ1-1; TCRdb proposes TRBD1, but this gene call is untestable without DNA. The CDR3 is made up of 13 amino acids. CDR3 sequence: CASKQGQDTEAFF.